This TCR beta chain is drawn from a study of shared clonotypes between healthy human individuals. Whole-study findings and limits: Owing to a small donor count, the genetic and exposure-history diversity represented was limited.

Replicate PCRs run on sorted subsets employed roughly 180 ng DNA, approximately 30,000 T cell genomes. Original processing methods: ImmunoSEQ output held junction-only sequences without quality scores, so filtering differed. This table comes from immunoSEQ multiplex PCR, and its TCRdb copy is limited to in-frame clones, with some not included. That table gives V, J and clone size, and the DNA gave D and trimming. Among about 2.2 million clones listed, roughly 91% were seen once. Of note for this clone: The antigen is unknown.

CDR1 SEHNR and CDR2 FQNEAQ come from the germline V gene (reference sequence). V shed 5 bases, J shed 7 bases, and the junction held 6 bases outside the gene matches. This CDR3 is 15 amino acids long. Terminally differentiated effector memory CD45RA+ cells were excluded by CCR7 positive selection of CD45RO-negative cells. This TCR derives from a man aged 18 to 30 in good health. Some clones in this sample may be carry-over from other donors' samples. The rearrangement joins TRBV7-9 to TRBJ2-1; 12 bases line up with TRBD2. The sequenced material came from naive CD8+ T cells from PBMCs. As DNA, the CDR3 is TGTGCCAGCAGCCCGACTAGCGGGAGAGAGAATGAGCAGTTCTTC. This sequence encodes CASSPTSGRENEQFF.